These T cell receptor beta chains were read from a single sample in a study of CD8+ T cells in alopecia areata. Only in-frame clones appear in the TCRdb table, and some are missing; sequencing was by immunoSEQ multiplex PCR. This table holds about 190,000 clones, about 65% found once. The material sequenced was CD4+ T cells sorted from blood, taken around week 50, from a patient treated with tofacitinib. The source is a human donor with alopecia areata. Both conserved end residues are part of each CDR3. The D gene is left open where the match is weak. Part of the rows lack a size; the others show once, few, many or a class for expanded clones.

clone_size	v_call	d_call	j_call	cdr3_nt	cdr3_aa
-	TRBV27	-	TRBJ2-6	TGTGCCAGCACCCTTGGGACAACCGGGGCCAACGTCCTGACTTTC	CASTLGTTGANVLTF
-	TRBV10-3	-	TRBJ1-6	TGTGCCATCAGTGACGGGGGAACTTTTAGTTCACCCCTCCACTTT	CAISDGGTFSSPLHF
-	TRBV9	-	TRBJ1-1	TGTGCCAGCAGCGCCTCAACCACCCAGGGGACGAACACTGAAGCTTTCTTT	CASSASTTQGTNTEAFF
-	TRBV15	-	TRBJ2-6	TGTGCCACCAGCAGAACCTCTGGGGCCAACGTCCTGACTTTC	CATSRTSGANVLTF
-	TRBV5-1	-	TRBJ2-1	TGCGCCAGCAGCTTGGGGGAATACGATGAGCAGTTCTTC	CASSLGEYDEQFF
many	TRBV10-3	TRBD2	TRBJ2-2	TGTGCTATACCGGGACTAGCTGCCGGGGAGCTGTTTTTT	CAIPGLAAGELFF
-	TRBV19	-	TRBJ2-2	TGTGCCAGTAAACCTCGGCAGGGGAACACCGGGGAGCTGTTTTTT	CASKPRQGNTGELFF
-	TRBV20-1	-	TRBJ2-1	TGCAGTGCTAGGGACACCGGCCCGCAGTTCTTC	CSARDTGPQFF
-	TRBV4-3	-	TRBJ2-1	TGCGCCAGCAGCCAGCTCAGGGGTAGCTTCAATGAGCAGTTCTTC	CASSQLRGSFNEQFF
once	TRBV7-2	-	TRBJ1-5	TGTGCCAGCAGCTTAGGCGGGAGCAATAGCAATCAGCCCCAGCATTTT	CASSLGGSNSNQPQHF
few	TRBV6-5	-	TRBJ1-5	TGTGCCAGCAAACCTAACTGGAACAATCAGCCCCAGCATTTT	CASKPNWNNQPQHF
-	TRBV27	TRBD2	TRBJ2-7	TGTGCCAGCAGAGGTTCTAGCGGGGGCGTTTACGAGCAGTACTTC	CASRGSSGGVYEQYF
-	TRBV27	TRBD2	TRBJ2-5	TGTGCCAGCGCGGGACTAGCATATTCCCAAGAGACCCAGTACTTC	CASAGLAYSQETQYF
few	TRBV4-3	TRBD1	TRBJ2-6	TGCGCCAGCAGCCAATATGGACAGGGCAGATCTGGGGCCAACGTCCTGACTTTC	CASSQYGQGRSGANVLTF
once	TRBV30	-	TRBJ2-3	TGTGCCTGGAGTACCGGAACAGATACGCAGTATTTT	CAWSTGTDTQYF
-	TRBV9	-	TRBJ2-6	TGTGCCAGCAGTACAACAGGGCCTGGGGCCAACGTCCTGACTTTC	CASSTTGPGANVLTF
few	TRBV29-1	-	TRBJ2-3	TGCAGCGTAGGGGACGGCTCGCAGTATTTT	CSVGDGSQYF
-	TRBV5-1	-	TRBJ1-1	TGCGCCAGCCATCAGCCGGGACAGAACACTGAAGCTTTCTTT	CASHQPGQNTEAFF
-	TRBV29-1	-	TRBJ1-1	TGCAGCGGAAAATGGGGGGGAGGGAACACTGAAGCTTTCTTT	CSGKWGGGNTEAFF
-	TRBV4-3	-	TRBJ1-6	TGCGCCAGCAGCCAAGAATCCAAGCATTCACCCCTCCACTTT	CASSQESKHSPLHF
-	TRBV7-2	TRBD1	TRBJ1-2	TGTGCCAGCAGCTTAGGGCAGGGGGCGAATGGCTACACCTTC	CASSLGQGANGYTF
many	TRBV29-1	-	TRBJ2-7	TGCAGCGTAGTACCATACAACACCGAGGATAGTTCCTACGAGCAGTACTTC	CSVVPYNTEDSSYEQYF
-	TRBV5-1	-	TRBJ1-2	TGCGCCAGCAGCTTTCGGACCGGGAGCGAGGTGGGAGGCTACACCTTC	CASSFRTGSEVGGYTF
-	TRBV5-4	-	TRBJ2-2	TGTGCCAGCAGCTTCAATGTCGGGGAGCTGTTTTTT	CASSFNVGELFF
-	TRBV27	TRBD1	TRBJ2-1	TGTGCCAGCAGGGGAGGACAGGGAGCGTCCTACAATGAGCAGTTCTTC	CASRGGQGASYNEQFF
-	TRBV19	-	TRBJ1-1	TGTGCCAGTACCCTAGACCGGGACACTGAAGCTTTCTTT	CASTLDRDTEAFF
-	TRBV5-1	TRBD1	TRBJ2-1	TGCGCCAGCAGCTTGATAGGACAGGGTCCCGATGAGCAGTTCTTC	CASSLIGQGPDEQFF
-	TRBV15	-	TRBJ1-1	TGTGCCACCAGCAGAGATGTCCTGAACACTGAAGCTTTCTTT	CATSRDVLNTEAFF
few	TRBV4-3	-	TRBJ2-7	TGCGCCAGCAGCCCAAAAATTGCACGGGACACCTACGAGCAGTACTTC	CASSPKIARDTYEQYF
-	TRBV7-6	-	TRBJ2-4	TGTGCCAGCAGCCAGGGACAACAAAACATTCAGTACTTC	CASSQGQQNIQYF
-	TRBV5-1	TRBD1	TRBJ2-7	TGCGCCAGCAGCCCGGGACAGGGCGTCCACGAGCAGTACTTC	CASSPGQGVHEQYF
few	TRBV7-2	TRBD1	TRBJ2-1	TGTGCCAGCAGCCCCCGGGACAGGGGGGGCAATGAGCAGTTCTTC	CASSPRDRGGNEQFF
-	TRBV5-1	TRBD2	TRBJ2-2	TGCGCCAGCAGCTCTAGCGGGGGGAACACCGGGGAGCTGTTTTTT	CASSSSGGNTGELFF
few	TRBV6-1	-	TRBJ1-2	TGTGCCAGCGAACAGGGTGACTATGGCTACACCTTC	CASEQGDYGYTF
once	TRBV30	TRBD1	TRBJ1-6	TGTGCCTGGCGACTGACAGGGAGTAATTCACCCCTCCACTTT	CAWRLTGSNSPLHF
-	TRBV10-3	-	TRBJ2-2	TGTGCCATCAGTGCGATAAGGACCACAAACACCGGGGAGCTGTTTTTT	CAISAIRTTNTGELFF
few	TRBV2	-	TRBJ2-7	TGTGCCAGCAGCGGGGGCTACGAGCAGTACTTC	CASSGGYEQYF
-	TRBV29-1	TRBD1	TRBJ2-3	TGCAGCGTTGTGCTGGGACAGATCACAGATACGCAGTATTTT	CSVVLGQITDTQYF
-	TRBV9	-	TRBJ2-6	TGTGCCAGCAGCGTCTACGTTGGGACAACCAACGTCCTGACTTTC	CASSVYVGTTNVLTF
-	TRBV7-2	TRBD2	TRBJ2-5	TGTGCCAGCAGCCCTCGTGGGGGGGGCCAAGAGACCCAGTACTTC	CASSPRGGGQETQYF
few	TRBV11-2	-	TRBJ1-2	TGTGCCAGCAGCCAAGAGGCAGGGTTCGGCTACACCTTC	CASSQEAGFGYTF
-	TRBV5-1	-	TRBJ2-7	TGCGCCAGCAGCTTGGGGACATCGACCTACGAGCAGTACTTC	CASSLGTSTYEQYF
-	TRBV4-3	-	TRBJ1-4	TGCGCCAGCAGCCAAGACAGGGGACTAAATGAAAAACTGTTTTTT	CASSQDRGLNEKLFF
once	TRBV30	-	TRBJ1-5	TGTGCCTGGAGTGTGGGGGACGTGGAGCCCCAGCATTTT	CAWSVGDVEPQHF
few	TRBV30	-	TRBJ1-1	TGTGCCTTCGGACATACTCCGACTGAAGCTTTCTTT	CAFGHTPTEAFF
-	TRBV29-1	-	TRBJ1-4	TGCAGCGTTGGGGATAATGAAAAACTGTTTTTT	CSVGDNEKLFF
-	TRBV6-5	TRBD1	TRBJ1-2	TGTGCCAGCAGTTACGGACAGGGGAGTATCTATGGCTACACCTTC	CASSYGQGSIYGYTF
once	TRBV29-1	-	TRBJ1-5	TGCAGCGTTGGCCGGGCCCTCAATCAGCCCCAGCATTTT	CSVGRALNQPQHF
-	TRBV5-1	-	TRBJ1-1	TGCGCCAGCAGCTTGGGACAGGCGAACACTGAAGCTTTCTTT	CASSLGQANTEAFF
-	TRBV5-1	-	TRBJ2-5	TGCGCCAGCAGCTTAGGGGGGGTCCGAGAGACCCAGTACTTC	CASSLGGVRETQYF
-	TRBV28	-	TRBJ1-1	TGTGCCAGCGCTGGAGGGACTGAAGCTTTCTTT	CASAGGTEAFF
-	TRBV30	-	TRBJ2-7	TGTGCCTGGTTGGACCGACTAACCTACGAGCAGTACTTC	CAWLDRLTYEQYF
-	TRBV6-1	TRBD1	TRBJ2-5	TGTGCCAGCAGGATTGGGACAGATCAAGAGACCCAGTACTTC	CASRIGTDQETQYF
-	TRBV7-2	TRBD1	TRBJ2-1	TGTGCCAGCAGCGCCGACAGGGGCGTATACAATGAGCAGTTCTTC	CASSADRGVYNEQFF
few	TRBV29-1	-	TRBJ2-3	TGCAGCGTTTCCCGGGATACGCAGTATTTT	CSVSRDTQYF
-	TRBV9	-	TRBJ2-7	TGTGCCAGCAGCGTCGGAACGGAACCCTACGAGCAGTACTTC	CASSVGTEPYEQYF
-	TRBV6-5	-	TRBJ1-1	TGTGCCAGCAGTGCACAGTGGCTGAACACTGAAGCTTTCTTT	CASSAQWLNTEAFF
once	TRBV30	TRBD1	TRBJ1-2	TGTGCCTGGAGTCCGAAGGACAGGGGCTACTATGGCTACACCTTC	CAWSPKDRGYYGYTF
-	TRBV4-3	-	TRBJ2-7	TGCGCCAGCAGCCAAGGCAGGGTGGGGGAGCAGTACTTC	CASSQGRVGEQYF